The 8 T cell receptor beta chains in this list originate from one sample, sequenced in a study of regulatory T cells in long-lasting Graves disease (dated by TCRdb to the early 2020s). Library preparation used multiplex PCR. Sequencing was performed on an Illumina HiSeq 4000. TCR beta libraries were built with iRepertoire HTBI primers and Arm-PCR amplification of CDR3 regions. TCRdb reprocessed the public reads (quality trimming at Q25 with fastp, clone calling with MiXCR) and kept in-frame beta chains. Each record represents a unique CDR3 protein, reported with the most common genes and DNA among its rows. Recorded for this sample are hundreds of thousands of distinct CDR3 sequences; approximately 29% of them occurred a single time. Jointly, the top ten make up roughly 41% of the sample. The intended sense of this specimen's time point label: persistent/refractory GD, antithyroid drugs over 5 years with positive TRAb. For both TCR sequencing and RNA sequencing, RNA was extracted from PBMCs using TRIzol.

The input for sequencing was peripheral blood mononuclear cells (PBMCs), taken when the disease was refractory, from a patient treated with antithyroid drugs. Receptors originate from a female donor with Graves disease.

The CDR3 sequence is CSARGGSGPNEKLFF. As DNA, the CDR3 is TGCAGTGCGCGTGGAGGGTCTGGCCCTAATGAAAAACTGTTTTTT. The chain links TRBV20-1 to TRBJ1-4; unclear D gene. The CDR3 is 15 residues long. Germline V gene sequence: CDR1 DFQATT, CDR2 SNEGSKA (reference sequence). Trimming cost V 6 bases and J 3 bases, with 17 bases left between them.

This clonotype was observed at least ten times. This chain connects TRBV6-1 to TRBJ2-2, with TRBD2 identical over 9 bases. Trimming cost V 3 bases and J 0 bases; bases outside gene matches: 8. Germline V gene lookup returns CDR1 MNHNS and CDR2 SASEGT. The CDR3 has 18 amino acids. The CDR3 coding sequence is TGTGCCAGCAGTGACCAGCGGGAGGTCACCCCGAACACCGGGGAGCTGTTTTTT. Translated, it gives CASSDQREVTPNTGELFF.

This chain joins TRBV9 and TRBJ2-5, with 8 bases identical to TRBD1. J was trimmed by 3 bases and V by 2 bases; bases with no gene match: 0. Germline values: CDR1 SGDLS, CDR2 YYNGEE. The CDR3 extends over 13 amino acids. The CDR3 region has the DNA TGTGCCAGCAGCGTGGGACAGGAAGAGACCCAGTACTTC. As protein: CASSVGQEETQYF. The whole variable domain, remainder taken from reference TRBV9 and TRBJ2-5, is DSGVTQTPKHLITATGQRVTLRCSPRSGDLSVYWYQQSLDQGLQFLIQYYNGEERAKGNILERFSAQQFPDLHSELNLSSLELGDSALYFCASSVGQEETQYFGPGTRLLVL.

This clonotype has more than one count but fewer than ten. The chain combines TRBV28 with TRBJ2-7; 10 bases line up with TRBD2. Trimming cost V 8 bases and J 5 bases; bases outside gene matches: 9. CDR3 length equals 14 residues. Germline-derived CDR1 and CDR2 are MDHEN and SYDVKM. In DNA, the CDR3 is TGTGCCAGCGCCTTGACTAGCGGGCCGGACGAGCAGTACTTC. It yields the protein CASALTSGPDEQYF.

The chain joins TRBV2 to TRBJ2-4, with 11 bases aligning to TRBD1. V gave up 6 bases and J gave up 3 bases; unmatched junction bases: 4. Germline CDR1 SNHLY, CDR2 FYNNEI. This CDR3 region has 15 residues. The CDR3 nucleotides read TGTGCCAGCAGGGGACAGGGGGACGGCAAAAACATTCAGTACTTC. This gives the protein CASRGQGDGKNIQYF.

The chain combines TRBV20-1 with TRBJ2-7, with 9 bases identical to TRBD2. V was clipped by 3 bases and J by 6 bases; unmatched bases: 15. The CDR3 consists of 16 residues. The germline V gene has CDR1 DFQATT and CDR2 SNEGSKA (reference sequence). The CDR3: CSASSLVAGERFEQYF. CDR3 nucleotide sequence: TGCAGTGCTAGCAGCTTAGTAGCGGGAGAGCGGTTCGAGCAGTACTTC.

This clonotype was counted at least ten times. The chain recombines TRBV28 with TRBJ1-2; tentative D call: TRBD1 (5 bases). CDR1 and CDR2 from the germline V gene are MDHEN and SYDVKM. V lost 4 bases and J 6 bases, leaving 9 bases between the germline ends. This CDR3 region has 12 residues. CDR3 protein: CASSSGTDGYTF. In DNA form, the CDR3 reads TGTGCCAGCAGTTCGGGGACGGATGGCTACACCTTC.

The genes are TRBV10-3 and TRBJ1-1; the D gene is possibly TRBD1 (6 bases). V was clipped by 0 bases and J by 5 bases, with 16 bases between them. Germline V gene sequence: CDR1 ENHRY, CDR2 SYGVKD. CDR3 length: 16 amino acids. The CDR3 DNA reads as TGTGCCATCAGTGAGTCCGCTCGAGGGGGTAGAACTGAAGCTTTCTTT. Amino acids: CAISESARGGRTEAFF.